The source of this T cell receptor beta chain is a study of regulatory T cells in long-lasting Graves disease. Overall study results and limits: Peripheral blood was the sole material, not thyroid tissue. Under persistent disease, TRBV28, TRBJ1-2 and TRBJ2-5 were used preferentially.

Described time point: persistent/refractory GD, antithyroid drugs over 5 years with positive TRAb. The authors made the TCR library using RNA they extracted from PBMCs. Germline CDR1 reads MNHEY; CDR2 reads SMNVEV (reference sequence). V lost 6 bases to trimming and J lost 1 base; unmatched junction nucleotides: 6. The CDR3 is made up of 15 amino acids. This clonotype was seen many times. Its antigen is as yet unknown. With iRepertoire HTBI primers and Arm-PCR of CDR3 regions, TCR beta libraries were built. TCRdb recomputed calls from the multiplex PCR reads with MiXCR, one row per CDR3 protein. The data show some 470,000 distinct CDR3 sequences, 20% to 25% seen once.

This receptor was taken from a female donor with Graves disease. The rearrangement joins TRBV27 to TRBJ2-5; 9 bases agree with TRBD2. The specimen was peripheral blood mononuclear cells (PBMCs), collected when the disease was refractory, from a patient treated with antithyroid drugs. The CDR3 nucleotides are TGTGCCAGCAGACCTGGGACTAGCTCCCAAGAGACCCAGTACTTC. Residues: CASRPGTSSQETQYF.